This T cell receptor beta chain was retrieved from a study of PD-L1 blockade in urothelial cancer. About the research overall: Blood analysis occurred 3 weeks (second dose) and 6 weeks after treatment start.

The method was immunoSEQ multiplex PCR; TCRdb's version includes in-frame clones alone and lacks a portion of them. The sample records 90,000 or so clones, more than 80% being singletons. The time point is: pretreatment peripheral blood. Patients in the study were battling locally advanced or metastatic urothelial carcinoma. The study collected 1 to 8 samples per patient, pretreatment and on-treatment. This CDR3 has 14 residues. Trimming cost V 6 bases and J 4 bases; bases outside gene matches: 3. From germline, CDR1 is KGHSH and CDR2 LQKENI. This clone was picked up a small number of times. The sequenced sample was PBMCs, obtained around atezolizumab (anti-PD-L1) treatment. The TCR sequence derives from a woman of 80 years or more with urothelial cancer. V is TRBV18 and J is TRBJ2-3; 11 bases match TRBD1. CDR3 sequence (DNA): TGTGCCAGCTCCCGGGACAGGGGGGCAGATACGCAGTATTTT. Protein product: CASSRDRGADTQYF.